This TCR beta chain was obtained from a study of control samples from healthy donors and cancer patients. The repertoire was sequenced with immunoSEQ multiplex PCR; TCRdb's copy has only in-frame clones and lacks some. Of over 75,000 clones in the sample, 90% to 95% were seen once. The CDR3 contains 13 residues. Germline trimming cut 5 bases from V and 7 bases from J; bases unmatched to any gene: 4. Germline assignment: CDR1 MNHEY and CDR2 SMNVEV (reference sequence). What was sequenced was blood. This clonotype was obtained from a young man in good health. J is TRBJ1-2 and V is TRBV27, with TRBD1 identical over 10 bases. CDR3 sequence reads: CASSDRGLGGYTF. The DNA for the CDR3 is TGTGCCAGCAGTGACAGGGGGCTTGGTGGCTACACCTTC.